Sequencing of this TCR beta chain was carried out in a study of beta chain features in type 1 diabetes. Reverse transcription of all isolated RNA meant that expressed TCRB transcripts were sequenced. Clones were read by immunoSEQ multiplex PCR, and TCRdb kept only the in-frame ones, dropping some. The data show about 360,000 clones, around 12% seen once. Sorting based on CD45RO/CCR7/CD25/CD127/CD95/CD27 separated CD4+ naive, central memory, regulatory and stem cell-like memory cells. Findings and caveats of the study: The naive, central memory and Treg TCRB repertoires looked more alike in patients than they did in healthy donors.

This clone showed up just a few times. The antigen remains undetermined. This CDR3 is 16 amino acids long. The germline V gene has CDR1 SGHRS and CDR2 YFSETQ. V lost 4 bases to trimming and J lost 1 base, with 17 bases between them. V and J are TRBV5-1 and TRBJ2-5; D might be TRBD2 (6 bases). Material: naive CD4+ T cells from blood. This TCR derives from a man aged 18 to 35 in good health. CDR3 amino acids: CASSPGNGGSQETQYF. CDR3 DNA: TGCGCCAGCAGCCCGGGGAACGGGGGTTCCCAAGAGACCCAGTACTTC. Based on the CDR3 plus reference TRBV5-1 and TRBJ2-5, the full variable domain is KAGVTQTPRYLIKTRGQQVTLSCSPISGHRSVSWYQQTPGQGLQFLFEYFSETQRNKGNFPGRFSGRQFSNSRSEMNVSTLELGDSALYLCASSPGNGGSQETQYFGPGTRLLVL.